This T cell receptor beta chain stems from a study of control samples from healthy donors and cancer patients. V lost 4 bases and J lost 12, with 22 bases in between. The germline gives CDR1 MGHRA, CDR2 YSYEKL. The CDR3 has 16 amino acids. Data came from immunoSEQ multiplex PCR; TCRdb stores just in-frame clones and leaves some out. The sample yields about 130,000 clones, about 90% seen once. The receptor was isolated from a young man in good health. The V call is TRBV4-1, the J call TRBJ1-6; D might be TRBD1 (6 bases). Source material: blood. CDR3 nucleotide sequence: TGCGCCAGCAGCCCTAATTGGGGGCGCGACGTAGAACCCCTCCACTTT. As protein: CASSPNWGRDVEPLHF.